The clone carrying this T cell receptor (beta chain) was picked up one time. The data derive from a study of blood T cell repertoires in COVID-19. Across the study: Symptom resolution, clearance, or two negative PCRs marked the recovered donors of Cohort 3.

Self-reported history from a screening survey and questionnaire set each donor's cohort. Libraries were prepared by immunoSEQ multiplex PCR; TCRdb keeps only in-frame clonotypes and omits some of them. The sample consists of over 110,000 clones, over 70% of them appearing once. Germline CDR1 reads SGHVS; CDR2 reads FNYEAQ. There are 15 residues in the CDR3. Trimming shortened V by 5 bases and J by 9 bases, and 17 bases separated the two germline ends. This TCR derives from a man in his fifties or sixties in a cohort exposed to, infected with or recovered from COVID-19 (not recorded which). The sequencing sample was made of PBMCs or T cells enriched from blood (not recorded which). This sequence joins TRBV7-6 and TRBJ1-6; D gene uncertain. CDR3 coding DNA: TGTGCCAGCAGCGCGGTTACGGGATCGGGTTCACCCCTCCACTTT. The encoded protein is CASSAVTGSGSPLHF.